Below are 25 T cell receptor beta chains sequenced from a single sample in a study of post-analysis software for immune sequencing data. Study observations and caveats: Patients showed TRBV5-6, TRBV5-1 and TRBV20-1 among a few TRBV segments more frequent than in controls.

Their antigens remain unidentified. Unique molecular identifiers featured in each of the TCR beta cDNA libraries. TCRdb recomputed calls from the PCR reads with MiXCR, one row per CDR3 protein. Of some 690,000 distinct CDR3 sequences listed, around 64% are singletons. Sequencing input: blood. These receptors were taken from a girl aged 2 to 9 with multiple sclerosis.

A few counts support this clonotype. A much more abundant neighbour one base away suggests this may be a read error. The chain employs TRBV12-3 or TRBV12-4 and TRBJ2-5; 10 bases are shared with TRBD2. CDR3 length: 15 residues. CDR3 in DNA: TGTGCCTGCAGTTCCGGACTAGCGGCTAAAGAGACCCAGTACTTC. Its translation: CACSSGLAAKETQYF.

The genes are TRBV10-3 and TRBJ1-2; 7 bases match TRBD1. From germline, CDR1 is ENHRY and CDR2 SYGVKD. Trimming took 2 bases from V and 4 from J; bases not matched to a gene: 1. The CDR3 has 13 residues. The CDR3 DNA reads as TGTGCCATCAGTGAGGACAGGGCCTATGGCTACACCTTC. It specifies CAISEDRAYGYTF.

V is TRBV20-1 and J is TRBJ2-7; D unclear. Trimming cost V 5 bases and J 7 bases, with 9 bases left between them. CDR3 length: 10 amino acids. CDR1 and CDR2 from the germline V gene are DFQATT and SNEGSKA (reference sequence). Here the CDR3 reads CSADQKEQYF. CDR3 coding DNA: TGCAGTGCTGACCAGAAGGAGCAGTACTTC.

This clonotype came up a few times. The V call is TRBV29-1, the J call TRBJ2-7; D possibly corresponds to TRBD1 (6 bases). The germline CDR1 and CDR2 sequences are SQVTM and ANQGSEA. This CDR3 spans 12 amino acids. With 4 bases removed from V and 5 bases from J, the gap between germline ends came to 12 bases. CDR3 loop: CSVAPSGDEQYF. CDR3 sequence (DNA): TGCAGCGTTGCCCCATCAGGGGACGAGCAGTACTTC.

This clonotype was seen only a few times. This chain links TRBV20-1 with TRBJ2-5, with TRBD1 as a possible D gene (6 bases). The CDR3 totals 15 residues. Trimming took off 1 base at V and 2 bases at J, with 14 bases between the two ends. Germline CDR1 DFQATT, CDR2 SNEGSKA (reference sequence). CDR3 sequence: CSARGTEITQETQYF. CDR3 DNA sequence: TGCAGTGCTAGAGGGACAGAAATCACACAAGAGACCCAGTACTTC.

The chain links TRBV12-3 or TRBV12-4 to TRBJ2-1, with D possibly matching TRBD2 (5 bases). CDR3 length: 17 residues. V was pared by 2 bases and J by 1 base, with 15 bases between. CDR3 protein: CASSLSSGPGSYNEQFF. The CDR3 DNA reads TGTGCCAGCAGTTTAAGTTCCGGCCCGGGATCCTACAATGAGCAGTTCTTC.

CDR3 protein: CASRKGGTGDEKLFF. DNA for the CDR3: TGTGCCAGCAGGAAAGGCGGGACAGGGGACGAAAAACTGTTTTTT. This rearrangement joins TRBV13 to TRBJ1-4; TRBD1 agrees at 10 bases. The germline V gene has CDR1 PRHDT and CDR2 FYEKMQ (reference sequence). The trim removed 6 bases at V and 8 bases at J, leaving 9 bases unmatched. The CDR3 loop spans 15 amino acids. Filled out from reference TRBV13 and TRBJ1-4, the complete variable domain reads AAGVIQSPRHLIKEKRETATLKCYPIPRHDTVYWYQQGPGQDPQFLISFYEKMQSDKGSIPDRFSAQQFSDYHSELNMSSLELGDSALYFCASRKGGTGDEKLFFGSGTQLSVL.

The chain is built from TRBV4-2 and TRBJ1-4, with D unclear. Between the trimmed V and J ends, which lost 1 base and 13 bases, there was a span of 7 bases. CDR1 and CDR2 from the germline V gene are LGHNA and YNFKEQ. This CDR3 is built from 11 residues. For the CDR3, the DNA is TGTGCCAGCAGCCAAGGTCCCCGACTGTTTTTT. Protein: CASSQGPRLFF.

The chain has TRBV6-1 and TRBJ2-2, with 10 bases aligning to TRBD2. CDR3 length: 17 amino acids. Germline V gene sequence: CDR1 MNHNS, CDR2 SASEGT. Unmatched junction bases numbered 10, after V lost 6 bases and J lost 3 bases. The CDR3 loop is CASSFSGGPKHTGELFF. For the CDR3, the DNA is TGTGCCAGCAGCTTTAGCGGGGGGCCTAAACACACCGGGGAGCTGTTTTTT.

This clonotype was seen a few times. The chain uses TRBV7-9 and TRBJ1-4; perhaps TRBD1 as D (5 bases). Per the germline V gene, CDR1 is SEHNR and CDR2 is FQNEAQ (reference sequence). V lost 5 bases to trimming and J lost 1 base, with 14 bases between them. The CDR3 consists of 16 residues. The CDR3 coding sequence is TGTGCCAGCAGCCCCGACGGGGCGCTAACTAATGAAAAACTGTTTTTT. It specifies CASSPDGALTNEKLFF.

The chain recombines TRBV29-1 with TRBJ2-5, with D possibly being TRBD2 (7 bases). The CDR3 extends over 13 amino acids. Per the germline V gene, CDR1 is SQVTM and CDR2 is ANQGSEA. V shed 2 bases and J shed 5 bases, with 12 bases lying between them. The DNA of the CDR3 is TGCAGCGTTGAACGGGGGGCTAGGGAGACCCAGTACTTC. Protein sequence: CSVERGARETQYF.

The J gene is TRBJ2-5, the V gene TRBV7-9; TRBD2 matches at 11 bases. CDR1 and CDR2 (germline): SEHNR, FQNEAQ (reference sequence). This CDR3 region has 14 residues. The junction had 7 bases not matched to a gene; V was cut back by 8 bases and J by 5 bases. As DNA, the CDR3 is TGTGCCAGCTCACTAGCGGGAGTCTGGGAGACCCAGTACTTC. It is translated as CASSLAGVWETQYF.

V and J are TRBV7-2 and TRBJ2-5; D may be TRBD1 (6 bases). From germline, CDR1 is SGHTA and CDR2 FQGNSA. Deletions cut 5 bases from V and 5 bases from J, with 15 bases between. The CDR3 spans 14 residues. In DNA form, the CDR3 reads TGTGCCAGCAGCCCAACAGGGCCGAGGGAGACCCAGTACTTC. It is translated as CASSPTGPRETQYF.

This clonotype has just a few counts. This CDR3 reads CASSPGGSPDTQYF. CDR3 sequence (DNA): TGTGCCAGCAGTCCTGGGGGGTCCCCAGATACGCAGTATTTT. The chain carries TRBV28 and TRBJ2-3; D might be TRBD2 (6 bases). Germline V gene lookup returns CDR1 MDHEN and CDR2 SYDVKM. The CDR3 length is 14 residues. Trimming stripped 5 bases from V and 4 bases from J, with 13 bases between.

J is TRBJ2-1 and V is TRBV6-1, with 7 bases matching TRBD1. This CDR3 spans 13 amino acids. Germline CDR1 and CDR2: MNHNS and SASEGT. V dropped 6 bases and J dropped 6; count of bases not matched to a gene: 5. CDR3 DNA: TGTGCCAGCAGAGAGAGACAGGGCAATGAGCAGTTCTTC. Its protein product is CASRERQGNEQFF.

V gene TRBV7-2 combines with J gene TRBJ2-1; no clear D gene. This CDR3 region has 14 residues. V was cut by 2 bases and J by 4 bases, with 9 bases left in between. CDR1 is SGHTA and CDR2 is FQGNSA in the germline V gene. CDR3 sequence: CASSLSQLYNEQFF. The CDR3 coding sequence is TGTGCCAGCAGCTTAAGTCAGTTATACAATGAGCAGTTCTTC. Supplemented by reference TRBV7-2 and TRBJ2-1, the full variable domain reads GAGVSQSPSNKVTEKGKDVELRCDPISGHTALYWYRQSLGQGLEFLIYFQGNSAPDKSGLPSDRFSAERTGGSVSTLTIQRTQQEDSAVYLCASSLSQLYNEQFFGPGTRLTVL.

The CDR3 bases are TGTGCCAGCAGTGAGACGGGATGGGGAGAGACCCAGTACTTC. It encodes CASSETGWGETQYF. This rearrangement joins TRBV25-1 to TRBJ2-5; D possibly corresponds to TRBD2 (5 bases). The V end was cut by 3 bases, the J end by 4 bases, with 12 bases between. The CDR3 runs 14 residues. Germline-derived CDR1 and CDR2 are MGHDK and SYGVNS.

This sequence joins TRBV5-1 and TRBJ2-1; D is perhaps TRBD1 or TRBD2 (6 bases each). Trimming stripped 4 bases from V and 2 bases from J, with 13 bases between. The CDR3 sequence is 15 residues long. Germline V gene lookup returns CDR1 SGHRS and CDR2 YFSETQ. In nucleotides, the CDR3 is TGCGCCAGCAGCCCGAGGGGGGATACCTACAATGAGCAGTTCTTC. The encoded protein is CASSPRGDTYNEQFF.

About this clonotype itself: Since the CDR3 does not end with the conserved phenylalanine or tryptophan, this likely comes from a read error. The chain uses TRBV7-9 and TRBJ1-1; D is uncertain. Deletions cut 2 bases from V and 4 bases from J, with 8 bases between. Germline CDR1 SEHNR, CDR2 FQNEAQ (reference sequence). The CDR3 runs to 13 residues. CDR3 protein: CASSLPIGTEAFV. CDR3 DNA: TGTGCCAGCAGCTTACCAATTGGCACTGAAGCTTTCGTT.

The chain joins TRBV6-5 to TRBJ2-1; TRBD2 matches at 11 bases. Per germline, CDR1 MNHEY and CDR2 SVGAGI. The CDR3 is 17 residues long. V gave up 0 bases and J gave up 4 bases; unmatched junction bases: 5. For the CDR3, the DNA is TGTGCCAGCAGTTACTCGGGAACTAGCGGGGGATACAATGAGCAGTTCTTC. The encoded protein is CASSYSGTSGGYNEQFF.

The genes are TRBV6-5 and TRBJ2-5, with D perhaps TRBD2 (5 bases). This CDR3 contains 14 residues. CDR1 is MNHEY, CDR2 SVGAGI, per germline. V was clipped by 6 bases and J by 4 bases, with 15 bases between them. CDR3 in amino acids: CASSVGGPGETQYF. The CDR3 DNA follows: TGTGCCAGCAGCGTCGGCGGGCCGGGAGAGACCCAGTACTTC.

This clonotype was seen a handful of times. The rearrangement uses TRBV9 and TRBJ2-7, with no clear D. The CDR3 totals 15 residues. The V end was cut by 3 bases, the J end by 2 bases, with 15 bases between. Germline CDR1 reads SGDLS; CDR2 reads YYNGEE. For the CDR3, the DNA is TGTGCCAGCAGCGCCCGGTTGGGCCTTGCCTACGAGCAGTACTTC. This codes for CASSARLGLAYEQYF. Together with reference TRBV9 and TRBJ2-7, the CDR3 gives the full variable domain: DSGVTQTPKHLITATGQRVTLRCSPRSGDLSVYWYQQSLDQGLQFLIQYYNGEERAKGNILERFSAQQFPDLHSELNLSSLELGDSALYFCASSARLGLAYEQYFGPGTRLTVT.

This chain uses TRBV29-1 with TRBJ2-1; TRBD1 is a possible D gene (6 bases). V was pared by 6 bases and J by 6 bases, with 15 bases between. The CDR3 runs 13 residues. Germline assignment: CDR1 SQVTM and CDR2 ANQGSEA. The CDR3 nucleotides are TGCAGCGTCCCAGGGGTATTAGGCAATGAGCAGTTCTTC. This codes for CSVPGVLGNEQFF.

CDR3: CATSYRNSNQPQHF. CDR3 DNA sequence: TGTGCCACCAGCTACCGAAATAGCAATCAGCCCCAGCATTTT. V is TRBV24-1 and J is TRBJ1-5; unclear D gene. There are 14 residues in the CDR3. The V end lost 7 bases, the J end lost 0 bases, and 9 bases lay between the germline ends. Germline V gene data show CDR1 as KGHDR and CDR2 as SFDVKD.

The chain combines TRBV2 with TRBJ2-5; unclear D gene. Trimming removed 4 bases from V and 3 bases from J, with 9 bases in between. The length of the CDR3 is 13 residues. Germline V CDR1 and CDR2: SNHLY, FYNNEI. DNA of the CDR3: TGTGCCAGCAGTGTTCCGGACGAAGAGACCCAGTACTTC. It translates to CASSVPDEETQYF. Together with reference TRBV2 and TRBJ2-5, the CDR3 gives the full variable domain: EPEVTQTPSHQVTQMGQEVILRCVPISNHLYFYWYRQILGQKVEFLVSFYNNEISEKSEIFDDQFSVERPDGSNFTLKIRSTKLEDSAMYFCASSVPDEETQYFGPGTRLLVL.